Following are 5 T cell receptor beta chains from one sample sequenced in a study of T cell changes during pregnancy in multiple sclerosis. Here immunoSEQ multiplex PCR was the method, and the copy in TCRdb shows in-frame clones only, minus some. The sample shows about 57,000 clones, 91% of them seen only once. The sample here was peripheral blood, taken after pregnancy. All receptors come from a female donor in good health, enrolled as a control in a pregnancy study.

This chain uses TRBV5-1 with TRBJ1-3; 7 bases match TRBD1. Germline V CDR1 and CDR2: SGHRS, YFSETQ. The CDR3 loop spans 15 amino acids. The trim removed 3 bases at V and 0 bases at J, leaving 3 bases unmatched. The CDR3 sequence: CASSSGTVSGNTIYF. The DNA of the CDR3 is TGCGCCAGCAGCTCGGGGACAGTCTCTGGAAACACCATATATTTT.

The rearrangement joins TRBV27 to TRBJ1-2, with 7 bases fitting TRBD1. The CDR3 is made up of 14 amino acids. Germline V gives CDR1 MNHEY, CDR2 SMNVEV (reference sequence). Germline trimming cut 5 bases from V and 4 bases from J; bases unmatched to any gene: 7. CDR3 coding DNA: TGTGCCAGCAGTCGACTACAGGGGCTCTATGGCTACACCTTC. Translated: CASSRLQGLYGYTF.

The CDR3 protein is CAWSEENREEETQYF. In DNA, the CDR3 is TGTGCCTGGAGTGAGGAAAACAGGGAAGAGGAGACCCAGTACTTC. This chain joins TRBV30 and TRBJ2-5; TRBD1 is a possible D gene (6 bases). The V end was cut by 1 base, the J end by 5 bases, with 17 bases between. This CDR3 spans 15 amino acids. Germline CDR1 and CDR2: GTSNPN and SVGIG (reference sequence).

This chain joins TRBV27 and TRBJ2-5; 7 bases map to TRBD2. CDR1 and CDR2 (germline): MNHEY, SMNVEV (reference sequence). This CDR3 is built from 14 residues. The J segment lost 2 bases and the V segment lost 3 bases, leaving 3 bases of the junction unmatched. The CDR3 DNA follows: TGTGCCAGCAGTTTTGGAGCGGGGCAAGAGACCCAGTACTTC. Its protein is CASSFGAGQETQYF.

The rearrangement links TRBV11-3 to TRBJ2-1; 16 bases line up with TRBD2. CDR1 and CDR2 from the germline V gene are SGHNT and YENEEA. This CDR3 has 19 residues. V shed 0 bases and J 4 bases; nucleotides not matched to a gene: 6. As DNA, the CDR3 is TGTGCCAGCAGCTTAGAAGGGACTAGCGGGAGGGCCATTTACAATGAGCAGTTCTTC. Translated, it gives CASSLEGTSGRAIYNEQFF.